The text below deals with one T cell receptor beta chain. Its specific antigen is unknown. Per-base quality was not reported, and no clone a single base away is much larger than it. The immunoSEQ Assay, a bias-controlled multiplex PCR, was used to amplify TCRbeta CDR3 regions from genomic DNA. The source study handled its data this way. The number of nucleated cells in each sample was estimated from the amplification of reference gene primers within the assay. To quantify the absolute abundance of each unique TCRbeta CDR3 rearrangement, sequence reads were collapsed and filtered. For each sample, productive Simpson clonality was calculated as the square root of Simpson's diversity index across productive rearrangements. In TCRdb, the immuneACCESS table is reduced to in-frame sequences with V and J assigned. These tables do not hold every clone; where another copy was compared, an unresolved V gene accounts for under half, and the others remain unexplained. That table supplies the V and J calls and clone size; D and trimming were determined from the DNA. The sample table holds around 380,000 clones, of which about 89% were seen once. The top ten hold under 1.5% of the sample.

This entry belongs to a study of blood T cell repertoires in COVID-19 (TCRdb year 2020). In the study overall: Samples covering the acute and convalescent phases of COVID-19 were provided by collaborators in the United States, Italy and Spain. The prospective study material was composed of cDNA or gDNA derived from T cells, B-cell-depleted T cells, or PBMCs. The dataset comprised deeply sampled blood TCRbeta repertoires from subjects exposed to, actively infected with, or recovered from COVID-19. The repertoires were made available in a free public database intended to serve as a resource for research on the immune response to SARS-CoV-2. The samples were drawn from two sources: the first 160 participants of the ongoing ImmuneRACE study, and 1,254 subjects contributed by 6 global collaborators. Sample metadata almost always included a de-identified subject ID, COVID-19 status, age in years and sex. Where available, HLA class I and class II types were taken from metadata supplied by the sample provider and were not determined by assay-based typing.

In the prospective study, participants were roughly 18 to 90 years old, resided in 25 or so geographic areas of the United States, and were enrolled through a virtual design. In the prospective study, cohorts were assigned on the basis of participant-reported clinical history obtained from a screening survey and a study questionnaire. ImmuneRACE Cohort 3 recovered participants were defined by two consecutive negative NP/OP PCR tests, healthcare professional clearance, or symptom resolution. Mobile phlebotomists in the prospective study collected whole blood, serum and a nasopharyngeal or oropharyngeal swab from every participant. Prospective study participants could optionally give additional blood draws and questionnaires over a roughly two-month period. Before DNA extraction, prospective study blood samples were shipped either frozen or at room temperature. On the study overall, not on this receptor specifically: The quantity of clinical and demographic metadata differed by source and by participant and was supplied without curation.

Cut back by 2 bases and 3 bases, the V and J ends lie 10 bases apart. CDR1 is given as MNHEY and CDR2 as SVGEGT, both from the germline V gene. The CDR3 goes from the cysteine to the phenylalanine over 14 residues. Only the CDR3 region is kept as DNA, spanning 42 bases read in frame from base 1. Sequences were obtained from PBMCs or T cells enriched from blood (not recorded which). The chain employs TRBV6-2 or TRBV6-3 and TRBJ1-2, with TRBD1 as a weak D call on 5 bases. This receptor was identified in a man aged 25 to 40 who had recovered from COVID-19. The CDR3 here reads CASSYGGSDYGYTF. In nucleotide form, the sequence is TGTGCCAGCAGTTACGGGGGGTCGGACTATGGCTACACCTTC.